This T cell receptor (beta chain) is from a study of early T cells in non-severe SARS-CoV-2 infection. Study details: Sequencing was performed on bulk RNA from unsorted whole blood, leaving chains unpaired. Study conclusions and caveats: Using VDJdb, the matching emphasized anti-spike CD8 responses while missing private and CD4 specificities.

Molecules of cDNA were individually given unique molecular identifiers that were attached to them. From the 5' RACE reads, TCRdb called clonotypes with MiXCR, one entry per CDR3 protein. The sample shows some 49,000 distinct CDR3 sequences, about 12% of them seen only once. About this clonotype: Its specificity is unknown. With a much larger clone just one base away, this may be a read error.

The CDR3 has 12 amino acids. Germline V gene lookup returns CDR1 MDHEN and CDR2 SYDVKM. The chain combines TRBV28 with TRBJ2-7; TRBD1 might be the D (5 bases). Specimen: whole blood. The sequence was obtained from an adult who was a healthcare worker with PCR-confirmed SARS-CoV-2 infection or an uninfected control (not recorded which). CDR3 bases: TGTACCAGCAGTAAGGGGACCTACGAGCAGTACTTC. Its translation: CTSSKGTYEQYF.